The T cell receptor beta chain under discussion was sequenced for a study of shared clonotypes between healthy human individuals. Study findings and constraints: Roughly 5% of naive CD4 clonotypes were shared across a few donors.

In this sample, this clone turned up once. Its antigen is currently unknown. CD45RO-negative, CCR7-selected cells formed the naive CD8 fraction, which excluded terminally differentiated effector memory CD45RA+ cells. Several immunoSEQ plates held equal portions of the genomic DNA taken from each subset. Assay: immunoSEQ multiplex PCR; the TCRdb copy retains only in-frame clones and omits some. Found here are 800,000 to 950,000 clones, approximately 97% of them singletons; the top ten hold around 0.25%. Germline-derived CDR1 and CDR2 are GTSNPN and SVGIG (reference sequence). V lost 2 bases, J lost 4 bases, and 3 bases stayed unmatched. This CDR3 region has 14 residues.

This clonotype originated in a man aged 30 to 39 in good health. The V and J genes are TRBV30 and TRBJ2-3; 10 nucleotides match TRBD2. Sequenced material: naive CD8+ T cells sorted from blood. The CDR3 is CAWSLAGVPDTQYF. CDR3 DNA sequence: TGTGCCTGGAGTCTAGCGGGAGTCCCAGATACGCAGTATTTT. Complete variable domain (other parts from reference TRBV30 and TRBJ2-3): SQTIHQWPATLVQPVGSPLSLECTVEGTSNPNLYWYRQAAGRGLQLLFYSVGIGQISSEVPQNLSASRPQDRQFILSSKKLLLSDSGFYLCAWSLAGVPDTQYFGPGTRLTVL.